Below are 14 T cell receptor beta chains sequenced from a single sample in a study of T-cell reconstitution after alpha-beta-depleted transplantation in children. Preparation of the TCRbeta library was carried out with unique molecular identifiers. TCRdb redid the calling of the PCR reads with MiXCR, one entry per CDR3 protein. This table has about 980,000 distinct CDR3 sequences, about 29% appearing once. The input for sequencing was PBMCs, mostly from graft donor cells, taken 360 days after TCRalphabeta/CD19-depleted stem cell transplant. These receptors came from a boy in the first two years of life who had a stem cell transplant for SCID, so the T cells may come from the graft donor.

CDR3 sequence: CASSFGRRPYNEQFF. The DNA of the CDR3 is TGTGCCAGCAGTTTCGGCAGGCGGCCCTACAATGAGCAGTTCTTC. V is TRBV12-3 or TRBV12-4 and J is TRBJ2-1, with D unresolved. The CDR3 length is 15 residues. Deletions cut 3 bases from V and 2 bases from J, with 11 bases between.

This chain connects TRBV7-9 to TRBJ2-5; D is ambiguous. The CDR3 length is 15 residues. Germline V lookup: CDR1 SEHNR, CDR2 FQNEAQ (reference sequence). V was cut by 0 bases and J by 5 bases, with 13 bases left in between. CDR3 coding DNA: TGTGCCAGCAGCTTAGCCCTCAGAGATATGGAGACCCAGTACTTC. This translates into CASSLALRDMETQYF.

The chain recombines TRBV28 with TRBJ2-3; D call uncertain. The CDR3 has 15 residues. CDR1 is MDHEN, CDR2 SYDVKM, per germline. Trimming cost V 7 bases and J 7 bases, with 21 bases left between them. The CDR3 nucleotides read TGTGCCAGCACTGTTAGGGCCCAAAATGCCTATACGCAGTATTTT. Amino acid sequence: CASTVRAQNAYTQYF. Variable domain in full (rest from reference TRBV28 and TRBJ2-3): DVKVTQSSRYLVKRTGEKVFLECVQDMDHENMFWYRQDPGLGLRLIYFSYDVKMKEKGDIPEGYSVSREKKERFSLILESASTNQTSMYLCASTVRAQNAYTQYFGPGTRLTVL.

This clonotype was seen more than once but under ten times. V usage is TRBV24-1 and J usage is TRBJ1-1; D is unresolved. The germline V gene encodes CDR1 KGHDR and CDR2 SFDVKD. Trimming shortened V by 0 bases and J by 5 bases, and 15 bases separated the two germline ends. This CDR3 is 16 amino acids long. CDR3 coding DNA: TGTGCCACCAGTGATTTGGCCAGACTGAGTGGGACTGAAGCTTTCTTT. This sequence encodes CATSDLARLSGTEAFF.

The chain couples TRBV24-1 to TRBJ2-2; 7 bases fit TRBD2. Germline CDR1 is KGHDR and CDR2 is SFDVKD. The CDR3 spans 18 residues. V lost 1 base, J lost 4 bases, and 11 bases stayed unmatched. The DNA for the CDR3 is TGTGCCACCAGTGATTTCAGCGGGGACGTACGCCCCACCGGGGAGCTGTTTTTT. Protein product: CATSDFSGDVRPTGELFF.

This clonotype has just a few counts. This chain uses TRBV5-1 with TRBJ1-1, with unresolved D. There are 12 residues in the CDR3. The V gene lost 6 bases and the J gene lost 0 bases, with 6 bases spanning the gap. Germline V gene data show CDR1 as SGHRS and CDR2 as YFSETQ. CDR3 sequence: CASISMNTEAFF. CDR3 bases: TGCGCCAGCATTTCTATGAACACTGAAGCTTTCTTT.

This chain joins TRBV20-1 and TRBJ1-5; D is undetermined. The CDR3 runs 13 residues. Trimming shortened V by 6 bases and J by 3 bases, and 12 bases separated the two germline ends. Germline V CDR1 and CDR2: DFQATT, SNEGSKA (reference sequence). For the CDR3, the DNA is TGCAGTGCCGCCCGGGCCTCCAATCAGCCCCAGCATTTT. Its translation is CSAARASNQPQHF.

This clonotype was seen a single time. The V and J genes are TRBV2 and TRBJ1-2; perhaps TRBD1 as D (5 bases). Germline lookup yields CDR1 SNHLY and CDR2 FYNNEI. The CDR3 covers 13 residues. The V end lost 3 bases, the J end lost 7 bases, and 12 bases lay between the germline ends. CDR3 bases: TGTGCCAGCAGTGACAGGGCGTTTGGTGGCTACACCTTC. This gives the protein CASSDRAFGGYTF.

The chain has TRBV24-1 and TRBJ1-6; D is undetermined. Per the germline V gene, CDR1 is KGHDR and CDR2 is SFDVKD. The CDR3 runs 17 residues. Trimming left V 0 bases short and J 9 bases short, with 17 bases between. The DNA of the CDR3 is TGTGCCACCAGTGATTTGCAGTCGGGCAGGCCGGGTTCACCCCTCCACTTT. It yields the protein CATSDLQSGRPGSPLHF.

The chain employs TRBV12-3 or TRBV12-4 and TRBJ1-5; perhaps TRBD1 as D (5 bases). V was shortened by 4 bases and J by 2 bases, with 9 bases between the two germline ends. The CDR3 is 14 amino acids. CDR3 bases: TGTGCCAGCAGTTCAGGGTTTGGCAATCAGCCCCAGCATTTT. Its translation: CASSSGFGNQPQHF.

In this sample, this clonotype turned up a few times. The chain couples TRBV5-1 to TRBJ1-1; D is possibly TRBD1 (6 bases). The germline V and J ends were trimmed by 7 bases and 4 bases, with 20 bases remaining between them. The germline gives CDR1 SGHRS, CDR2 YFSETQ. This CDR3 comprises 15 residues. The DNA for the CDR3 is TGCGCCAGCGGTACAGCCAGGGGTTGGGGCACTGAAGCTTTCTTT. Translated: CASGTARGWGTEAFF.

This clonotype was counted between two and nine times. This chain uses TRBV7-8 with TRBJ2-5, with 14 bases fitting TRBD2. V was pared by 1 base and J by 5 bases, with 6 bases of the junction left unmatched. Germline V CDR1 and CDR2: SGHVS, FQNEAQ. This CDR3 region has 17 residues. The CDR3, as DNA: TGTGCCAGCAGCTTAGGTCGACTAGCGGGGGGGCTCGAGACCCAGTACTTC. This sequence encodes CASSLGRLAGGLETQYF.

V usage is TRBV18 and J usage is TRBJ1-1; the match to TRBD1 covers 7 bases. This CDR3 has 17 residues. V shed 5 bases and J 1 base; nucleotides not matched to a gene: 13. CDR1 is KGHSH and CDR2 is LQKENI in the germline V gene. DNA for the CDR3: TGTGCCAGCTCAGTCTACCCCGTGGGACAGAAGAACACTGAAGCTTTCTTT. Amino acids: CASSVYPVGQKNTEAFF.

In its sample, this clonotype was seen a few times. The rearrangement uses TRBV30 and TRBJ1-1; TRBD1 matches 7 bases. CDR3 length: 14 residues. Germline trimming cut 1 base from V and 10 bases from J; bases unmatched to any gene: 12. The germline CDR1 and CDR2 sequences are GTSNPN and SVGIG (reference sequence). CDR3 loop: CAWSGKDRPVGAFF. The DNA of the CDR3 is TGTGCCTGGAGTGGGAAGGACAGGCCGGTGGGAGCTTTCTTT.